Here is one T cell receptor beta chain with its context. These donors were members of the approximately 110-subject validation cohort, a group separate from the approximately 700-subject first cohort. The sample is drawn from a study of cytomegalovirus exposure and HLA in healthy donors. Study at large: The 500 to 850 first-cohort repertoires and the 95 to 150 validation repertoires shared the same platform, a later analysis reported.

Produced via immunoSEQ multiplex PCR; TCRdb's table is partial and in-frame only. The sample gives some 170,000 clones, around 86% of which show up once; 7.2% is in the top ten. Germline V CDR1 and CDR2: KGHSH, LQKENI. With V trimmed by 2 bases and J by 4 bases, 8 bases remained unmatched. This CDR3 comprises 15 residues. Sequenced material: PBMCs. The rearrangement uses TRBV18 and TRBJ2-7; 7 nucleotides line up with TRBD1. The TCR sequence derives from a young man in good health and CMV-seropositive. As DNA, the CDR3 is TGTGCCAGCTCACCAGGAGACAGGGTTCCTTACGAGCAGTACTTC. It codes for CASSPGDRVPYEQYF.